The 8 T cell receptor beta chains below come from one sample, sequenced in a study of CD8+CD57+ T cells in acquired aplastic anemia. It was genomic DNA that served as the template for profiling TCR beta VDJ and CDR3. TCRdb re-called the reads through MiXCR, storing one row per CDR3 protein. The data hold about 180,000 distinct CDR3 sequences, with about half observed a single time. The sequencing input was sorted CD4+, CD8+, or CD8+CD57+ T cells (not recorded which) from PBMCs. These receptor sequences come from a human donor in good health.

The chain is built from TRBV25-1 and TRBJ1-4; no clear D gene. V gave up 1 base and J gave up 5 bases, with 11 bases separating them. The CDR3 contains 15 residues. From germline, CDR1 is MGHDK and CDR2 SYGVNS. The CDR3, as DNA: TGTGCCAGCAGTGAATCACGCATACGAAATGAAAAACTGTTTTTT. Translating it yields CASSESRIRNEKLFF.

The chain recombines TRBV20-1 with TRBJ2-3; 7 bases are a match to TRBD2. Germline CDR1 and CDR2: DFQATT and SNEGSKA (reference sequence). The J segment lost 4 bases and the V segment lost 1 base, leaving 2 bases of the junction unmatched. CDR3 length: 13 residues. The CDR3 coding sequence is TGCAGTGCTAGAGGGGGAGGGGCAGATACGCAGTATTTT. It yields the protein CSARGGGADTQYF.

The rearrangement links TRBV28 to TRBJ1-6; D remains unclear. Germline loops: CDR1 MDHEN, CDR2 SYDVKM. This CDR3 is built from 14 residues. The ends were cut back, 7 bases at V and 1 base at J, with 8 bases in the middle. The CDR3 protein is CASTSGSYNSPLHF. CDR3 sequence (DNA): TGTGCCAGCACGTCCGGGTCCTATAATTCACCCCTCCACTTT.

In this sample, this clonotype turned up a few times. V is TRBV2 and J is TRBJ1-2; no definite D call. The V gene lost 1 base and the J gene lost 4 bases, with 7 bases spanning the gap. Germline CDR1 is SNHLY and CDR2 is FYNNEI. The CDR3 is made up of 13 amino acids. The CDR3 DNA sequence: TGTGCCAGCAGTGAAGATCGGAGCTATGGCTACACCTTC. This sequence encodes CASSEDRSYGYTF.

The V call is TRBV24-1, the J call TRBJ2-7; TRBD2 matches 12 bases. V was clipped by 3 bases and J by 5 bases; unmatched bases: 4. The CDR3 covers 15 residues. Germline V gene lookup returns CDR1 KGHDR and CDR2 SFDVKD. The CDR3 nucleotides read TGTGCCACCAGTGATCGGACTAGCGGGGCCAACGAGCAGTACTTC. Encoded protein: CATSDRTSGANEQYF.

V gene TRBV27 combines with J gene TRBJ2-5; D is possibly TRBD2 (5 bases). Germline V gene lookup returns CDR1 MNHEY and CDR2 SMNVEV (reference sequence). The CDR3 loop spans 13 amino acids. Trimming left V 6 bases short and J 5 bases short, with 13 bases between. The CDR3 loop is CASSPLGAETQYF. In DNA, the CDR3 is TGTGCCAGCAGCCCACTAGGAGCGGAGACCCAGTACTTC.

With regard to this clonotype: A much bigger clone sits one base away, suggesting this may be a read error. The chain carries TRBV3-1 and TRBJ2-7, with D unresolved. This CDR3 contains 12 residues. Germline V CDR1 and CDR2: LGHDT, YNNKEL (reference sequence). CDR3 region: CASGDEPYDQYF. The DNA for the CDR3 is TGTGCCAGCGGAGATGAACCCTACGATCAGTACTTC.

There are many counts of this clonotype. The chain recombines TRBV19 with TRBJ2-2; D is perhaps TRBD1 (5 bases). The V and J ends lost 3 bases and 6 bases respectively, with 20 bases between them. This CDR3 has 17 residues. Germline V gives CDR1 LNHDA, CDR2 SQIVND (reference sequence). For the CDR3, the DNA is TGTGCCAGTAGTATTCACACAGGTTCATATCTCTCCGGGGAGCTGTTTTTT. As protein: CASSIHTGSYLSGELFF.